These T cell receptor beta chains were read from a single sample in a study of regulatory T cells in long-lasting Graves disease. One entry per CDR3 protein results from TCRdb running MiXCR on the multiplex PCR reads. This sample yields roughly 500,000 distinct CDR3 sequences, of which about 22% are seen a single time; roughly 7% belongs to the top ten. The specimen was peripheral blood mononuclear cells (PBMCs), collected when the disease was refractory, from a patient treated with antithyroid drugs. Receptor source: a female donor with Graves disease. CDR3s include the opening cysteine and the closing phenylalanine or tryptophan. D genes are given only for firm matches. Only part of the rows carry a size: once, few, many, or a class if the clone is expanded.

v_call	d_call	j_call	clone_size	cdr3_aa	cdr3_nt
TRBV10-3	TRBD2	TRBJ2-5	few	CAISGGSGGLQETQYF	TGTGCCATCAGTGGAGGTAGCGGGGGCCTCCAAGAGACCCAGTACTTC
TRBV9	NA	TRBJ2-7	few	CASSVRDGTSYEQYF	TGTGCCAGCAGCGTTCGGGACGGGACCTCCTACGAGCAGTACTTC
TRBV6-2/TRBV6-3	NA	TRBJ2-7	few	CASSYSTGFGAEQYF	TGTGCCAGCAGTTACTCAACGGGCTTTGGAGCCGAGCAGTACTTC
TRBV7-9	NA	TRBJ2-4	NA	CASSPWEGDKNIQYF	TGTGCCAGCAGCCCCTGGGAGGGGGACAAAAACATTCAGTACTTC
TRBV6-1	TRBD1	TRBJ1-5	NA	CASRRDRGLDQPQHF	TGTGCCAGCAGACGGGACAGGGGGCTGGATCAGCCCCAGCATTTT
TRBV6-1	NA	TRBJ1-5	NA	CASSLQYQPQHF	TGTGCCAGCAGTCTGCAGTATCAGCCCCAGCATTTT
TRBV12-5	NA	TRBJ1-4	many	CASGLFPGNEKLFF	TGTGCTAGTGGTTTGTTTCCGGGAAATGAAAAACTGTTTTTT
TRBV6-1	TRBD2	TRBJ2-7	many	CASSEARGGVDYEQYF	TGTGCCAGCAGTGAAGCGAGGGGAGGGGTGGACTACGAGCAGTACTTC
TRBV4-1	NA	TRBJ2-7	NA	CASSYRAGYGYEQYF	TGCGCCAGCAGTTACAGGGCAGGGTACGGGTACGAGCAGTACTTC
TRBV10-2	NA	TRBJ2-2	few	CASLPGVDTGELFF	TGCGCCAGTCTACCGGGGGTCGACACCGGGGAGCTGTTTTTT
TRBV28	NA	TRBJ2-2	many	CASSSRLWHTGELFF	TGTGCCAGCAGTTCCCGCCTATGGCATACCGGGGAGCTGTTTTTT
TRBV14	NA	TRBJ1-3	NA	CASSLFGGSANTIYF	TGTGCCAGCAGTCTCTTTGGTGGATCCGCCAACACCATATATTTT
TRBV20-1	NA	TRBJ2-5	NA	CSAPVSGQETQYF	TGCAGTGCCCCCGTCAGCGGACAAGAGACCCAGTACTTC
TRBV9	NA	TRBJ2-5	many	CASSVLSGDNRETQYF	TGTGCCAGCAGCGTGCTATCGGGAGATAATAGGGAGACCCAGTACTTC
TRBV6-5	NA	TRBJ2-5	few	CASSSASGGLQETQYF	TGTGCCAGCAGTTCCGCCTCTGGGGGGCTCCAAGAGACCCAGTACTTC
TRBV6-1	NA	TRBJ2-7	many	CASSPRDLRAYEQYF	TGTGCCAGCAGCCCGAGGGACCTAAGGGCCTACGAGCAGTACTTC
TRBV30	NA	TRBJ1-4	many	CAWSVGGKYEKLFF	TGTGCCTGGAGTGTAGGAGGGAAGTACGAAAAACTGTTTTTT
TRBV7-8	TRBD2	TRBJ2-2	NA	CASTTSGSIGELFF	TGTGCCAGCACAACTAGCGGGAGTATCGGGGAGCTGTTTTTT
TRBV5-1	TRBD2	TRBJ2-5	NA	CASSTGLAEETQYF	TGCGCCAGCAGCACCGGACTAGCGGAGGAGACCCAGTACTTC
TRBV3-1	NA	TRBJ2-5	NA	CASSQDHPGVVRETQYF	TGTGCCAGCAGCCAAGATCACCCAGGGGTGGTTCGAGAGACCCAGTACTTC
TRBV3-1	TRBD2	TRBJ2-1	NA	CASSQVGLAGGSYNEQFF	TGTGCCAGCAGCCAAGTGGGGCTAGCGGGGGGCTCCTACAATGAGCAGTTCTTC
TRBV24-1	NA	TRBJ2-1	NA	CATSDGDEQFF	TGTGCCACCAGTGATGGGGATGAGCAGTTCTTC
TRBV5-5	NA	TRBJ2-7	few	CASSLLVGTPLEQYF	TGTGCCAGCAGCTTGTTAGTGGGGACCCCCCTGGAGCAGTACTTC
TRBV10-1	NA	TRBJ1-1	NA	CASSPGSLSEAFF	TGCGCCAGCAGTCCCGGGTCTCTCTCTGAAGCTTTCTTT
TRBV11-2	NA	TRBJ2-5	many	CASSELALPRETQYF	TGTGCCAGCAGCGAACTGGCACTCCCAAGGGAGACCCAGTACTTC
TRBV10-3	TRBD2	TRBJ2-5	many	CAISAGTSGARETQYF	TGTGCCATCAGTGCCGGGACTAGCGGGGCTCGTGAGACCCAGTACTTC
TRBV4-1	TRBD1	TRBJ1-2	NA	CASSQDKQGASGYTF	TGCGCCAGCAGCCAAGATAAACAGGGGGCATCCGGCTACACCTTC
TRBV13	TRBD2	TRBJ2-1	NA	CASSWGLAGGNEQFF	TGTGCCAGCAGCTGGGGACTAGCGGGAGGCAATGAGCAGTTCTTC
TRBV19	TRBD1	TRBJ1-3	NA	CASSIAWDSRNTIYF	TGTGCCAGTAGTATAGCCTGGGACAGCAGAAACACCATATATTTT
TRBV19	NA	TRBJ1-5	few	CASQDRGNQPQHF	TGTGCCAGCCAGGACAGAGGCAATCAGCCCCAGCATTTT
TRBV28	NA	TRBJ2-7	many	CASSFPGTYYEQYF	TGTGCCAGCAGTTTCCCTGGGACATACTACGAGCAGTACTTC
TRBV28	NA	TRBJ1-1	many	CASTLAGATEAFF	TGTGCCAGCACCCTGGCGGGGGCGACTGAAGCTTTCTTT